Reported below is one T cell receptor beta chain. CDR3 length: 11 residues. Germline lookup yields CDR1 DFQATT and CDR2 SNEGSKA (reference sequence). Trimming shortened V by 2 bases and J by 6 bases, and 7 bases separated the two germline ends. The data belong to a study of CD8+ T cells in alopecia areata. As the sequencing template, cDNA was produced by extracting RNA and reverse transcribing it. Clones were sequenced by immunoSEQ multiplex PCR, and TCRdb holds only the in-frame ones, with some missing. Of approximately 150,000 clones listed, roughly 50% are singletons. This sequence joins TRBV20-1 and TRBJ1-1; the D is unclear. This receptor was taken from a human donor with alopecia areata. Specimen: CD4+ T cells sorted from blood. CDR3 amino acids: CSARPQPEAFF. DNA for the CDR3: TGCAGTGCTAGACCCCAACCTGAAGCTTTCTTT.